This T cell receptor (beta chain) emerged from a study of siplizumab effects on memory and regulatory T cells. Trimming left V 1 base short and J 0 bases short, with 13 bases between. Germline values: CDR1 MDHEN, CDR2 SYDVKM. The CDR3 has 17 amino acids. TCRdb keeps only in-frame clones here, not all; method: immunoSEQ multiplex PCR. The repertoire consists of about 100,000 clones, with over 90% occurring once and the leading ten covering 1% to 1.5%. The clonotype was recovered from a human donor in good health. The sequencing sample was made of non-Treg CD4+ T cells sorted from blood. This chain uses TRBV28 with TRBJ2-1; a weak D match, TRBD2 (6 bases). The CDR3 spells CASSLYPGDPSYNEQFF. The CDR3 DNA follows: TGTGCCAGCAGTTTATACCCGGGAGACCCCTCCTACAATGAGCAGTTCTTC.